The 28 T cell receptor beta chains listed next were all sequenced from one sample in a study of blood T cell repertoires in COVID-19. TCRdb's copy holds only in-frame clones and misses some; the assay was immunoSEQ multiplex PCR. Among a few hundred thousand clones listed, 80% to 95% were seen once. Specimen: peripheral blood. Every receptor here comes from a woman in her twenties or thirties with COVID-19, enrolled during active disease.

J is TRBJ1-2 and V is TRBV28, with D unclear. The germline V gene has CDR1 MDHEN and CDR2 SYDVKM. Between the trimmed V and J ends, which lost 2 bases and 7 bases, there was a span of 14 bases. This CDR3 spans 14 amino acids. CDR3 region: CASSLRTGSSGYTF. For the CDR3, the DNA is TGTGCCAGCAGTTTAAGAACGGGGAGTAGTGGCTACACCTTC.

This chain joins TRBV28 and TRBJ1-5, with unresolved D. The CDR3 is made up of 14 amino acids. Trimming removed 3 bases from V and 4 bases from J, with 10 bases in between. CDR1 and CDR2 (germline): MDHEN, SYDVKM. The CDR3 DNA reads TGTGCCAGCAGTTTGGGAGGGCGGAATCAGCCCCAGCATTTT. Its protein product is CASSLGGRNQPQHF.

This clone was seen a handful of times. This sequence joins TRBV9 and TRBJ2-7; D possibly corresponds to TRBD2 (5 bases). The V end was cut by 5 bases, the J end by 5 bases, with 26 bases between. The CDR3 loop spans 17 amino acids. The germline V gene has CDR1 SGDLS and CDR2 YYNGEE. In DNA, the CDR3 is TGTGCCAGCAGTGATGGACTTGACAAGACCTCGGAGGACGAGCAGTACTTC. Amino acid sequence: CASSDGLDKTSEDEQYF. The variable domain in full, completed from reference TRBV9 and TRBJ2-7, reads DSGVTQTPKHLITATGQRVTLRCSPRSGDLSVYWYQQSLDQGLQFLIQYYNGEERAKGNILERFSAQQFPDLHSELNLSSLELGDSALYFCASSDGLDKTSEDEQYFGPGTRLTVT.

V and J are TRBV28 and TRBJ1-2, with D unclear. The V gene lost 4 bases and the J gene lost 1 base, with 13 bases spanning the gap. The CDR3 spans 15 residues. Germline CDR1 MDHEN, CDR2 SYDVKM. The CDR3 DNA reads TGTGCCAGCAGTTCCTATTTCAGACTTAACTATGGCTACACCTTC. Amino acids: CASSSYFRLNYGYTF.

CDR3 loop: CASSLLSGDYNEQFF. The CDR3 nucleotides read TGCGCCAGCAGCTTGCTCAGCGGGGACTACAATGAGCAGTTCTTC. The V and J genes are TRBV5-1 and TRBJ2-1; 7 bases are a match to TRBD2. Germline loops: CDR1 SGHRS, CDR2 YFSETQ. The J segment lost 3 bases and the V segment lost 1 base, leaving 4 bases of the junction unmatched. The CDR3 extends over 15 amino acids.

The rearrangement links TRBV28 to TRBJ1-5; no reliable D call. CDR3 length: 20 amino acids. The V gene's germline CDR1 is MDHEN and CDR2 SYDVKM. V shed 6 bases and J shed 4 bases, with 31 bases lying between them. Here the CDR3 reads CASSSTFEVRESRNNQPQHF. CDR3 coding DNA: TGTGCCAGCAGCTCCACATTCGAGGTACGAGAGTCAAGGAATAATCAGCCCCAGCATTTT.

The V gene is TRBV6-1, the J gene TRBJ1-2, with a tentative D call TRBD1 (5 bases). Trimming removed 0 bases from V and 3 bases from J, with 11 bases in between. Germline V gene lookup returns CDR1 MNHNS and CDR2 SASEGT. The CDR3 consists of 15 residues. For the CDR3, the DNA is TGTGCCAGCAGTGAAGCGCAGGGCCCACACTATGGCTACACCTTC. Protein product: CASSEAQGPHYGYTF.

The chain employs TRBV27 and TRBJ1-1; D is ambiguous. CDR1 MNHEY and CDR2 SMNVEV come from the germline V gene (reference sequence). Trimming pared 8 bases from V and 8 bases from J, leaving 21 bases between. CDR3 length: 14 residues. In DNA, the CDR3 is TGTGCCAGCTCTTCCCTGGGAGGGAAGTTGGAAGCTTTCTTT. Amino acid sequence: CASSSLGGKLEAFF.

The chain joins TRBV24-1 to TRBJ2-5, with D perhaps TRBD1 (7 bases). The CDR3 length is 16 residues. The germline CDR1 and CDR2 sequences are KGHDR and SFDVKD. With 3 bases removed from V and 9 bases from J, the gap between germline ends came to 22 bases. DNA of the CDR3: TGTGCCACCAGTGATGTCGGGACAGCACGCGGAGGGGCCCAGTACTTC. Protein sequence: CATSDVGTARGGAQYF.

V and J are TRBV6-2 or TRBV6-3 and TRBJ2-1; TRBD1 is a possible D gene (5 bases). V was cut by 6 bases and J by 4 bases, with 10 bases left in between. The V gene's germline CDR1 is MNHEY and CDR2 SVGEGT. The CDR3 sequence is 13 residues long. The CDR3 region has the DNA TGTGCCAGCAGCCCACGACAGTACAATGAGCAGTTCTTC. This codes for CASSPRQYNEQFF.

This sequence joins TRBV7-9 and TRBJ1-5; a weak D match, TRBD1 (5 bases). V dropped 5 bases and J dropped 1 base, with 15 bases sitting between them. Looked up from germline, CDR1 is SEHNR and CDR2 is FQNEAQ (reference sequence). The CDR3 is made up of 16 amino acids. The CDR3 is CASSLGAGWSNQPQHF. For the CDR3, the DNA is TGTGCCAGCAGCCTAGGGGCAGGGTGGAGCAATCAGCCCCAGCATTTT.

In its sample, this clone was seen once. V and J are TRBV7-9 and TRBJ2-5, with D hard to call. Trimming removed 0 bases from V and 5 bases from J, with 4 bases in between. The germline CDR1 and CDR2 sequences are SEHNR and FQNEAQ (reference sequence). The length of the CDR3 is 12 residues. Here the CDR3 reads CASSLASETQYF. For the CDR3, the DNA is TGTGCCAGCAGCTTAGCGTCGGAGACCCAGTACTTC.

This clone showed up just a few times. V is TRBV9 and J is TRBJ1-1, with D tentatively TRBD1 (5 bases). This CDR3 has 14 residues. Trimming took off 1 base at V and 0 bases at J, with 7 bases between the two ends. CDR1 is SGDLS, CDR2 YYNGEE, per germline. Written as DNA, the CDR3 is TGTGCCAGCAGCGTAACGGGGGTGAACACTGAAGCTTTCTTT. It translates to CASSVTGVNTEAFF. Full variable domain (remainder filled in from reference TRBV9 and TRBJ1-1): DSGVTQTPKHLITATGQRVTLRCSPRSGDLSVYWYQQSLDQGLQFLIQYYNGEERAKGNILERFSAQQFPDLHSELNLSSLELGDSALYFCASSVTGVNTEAFFGQGTRLTVV.

V and J are TRBV5-1 and TRBJ1-2; 10 bases map to TRBD1. The CDR3 length is 15 residues. Germline V gives CDR1 SGHRS, CDR2 YFSETQ. V dropped 4 bases and J dropped 5; count of bases not matched to a gene: 8. In DNA form, the CDR3 reads TGCGCCAGCAGCGCCGGGACAGGGGCCCTGTATGGCTACACCTTC. As protein: CASSAGTGALYGYTF.

CDR3 DNA sequence: TGTGCCAGCAGCCAAGGGCCTAGCCCCGAGCAGTACTTC. It is translated as CASSQGPSPEQYF. The chain has TRBV3-1 (or the pseudogene TRBV3-2) and TRBJ2-7; TRBD2 is a possible D gene (5 bases). Germline CDR1 reads LGHDT; CDR2 reads YNNKEL (reference sequence). The CDR3 is 13 amino acids. Trimming took 1 base from V and 6 from J, leaving 10 bases between them.

This chain links TRBV2 with TRBJ2-2; the match to TRBD2 covers 12 bases. CDR1 is SNHLY, CDR2 FYNNEI, per germline. The CDR3 has 16 amino acids. V was pared by 6 bases and J by 6 bases, with 8 bases of the junction left unmatched. DNA of the CDR3: TGTGCCAGCAGGAGGGGACTAGCGGGTGAGGCCGGGGAGCTGTTTTTT. Translated, it gives CASRRGLAGEAGELFF.

The genes are TRBV2 and TRBJ2-1, with D perhaps TRBD2 (6 bases). This CDR3 has 15 amino acids. Germline V gene lookup returns CDR1 SNHLY and CDR2 FYNNEI. The V end was cut by 7 bases, the J end by 0 bases, with 13 bases between. This CDR3 is CASNPPGDSYNEQFF. CDR3 sequence (DNA): TGTGCCAGCAATCCCCCGGGAGACTCCTACAATGAGCAGTTCTTC. Drawing the rest from reference TRBV2 and TRBJ2-1, the complete variable domain is EPEVTQTPSHQVTQMGQEVILRCVPISNHLYFYWYRQILGQKVEFLVSFYNNEISEKSEIFDDQFSVERPDGSNFTLKIRSTKLEDSAMYFCASNPPGDSYNEQFFGPGTRLTVL.

This chain links TRBV3-1 (or the pseudogene TRBV3-2) with TRBJ2-5; tentatively, D is TRBD1 (6 bases). Per the germline V gene, CDR1 is LGHDT and CDR2 is YNNKEL (reference sequence). The CDR3 loop spans 14 amino acids. Trimming left V 5 bases short and J 5 bases short, with 15 bases between. CDR3 sequence: CASSFRGGRETQYF. The CDR3, as DNA: TGTGCCAGCAGCTTCAGAGGGGGAAGGGAGACCCAGTACTTC.

This chain uses TRBV4-3 with TRBJ1-3; 7 bases line up with TRBD1. CDR3 length: 16 amino acids. V shed 4 bases and J 1 base; nucleotides not matched to a gene: 7. Germline assignment: CDR1 LGHNA and CDR2 YSLEER. This chain's CDR3 is CASSPTTGTSGNTIYF. DNA for the CDR3: TGCGCCAGCAGCCCTACGACAGGGACGTCTGGAAACACCATATATTTT.

The J gene is TRBJ2-1, the V gene TRBV9, with 9 bases lining up with TRBD2. V was pared by 3 bases and J by 9 bases, with 13 bases of the junction left unmatched. Germline values: CDR1 SGDLS, CDR2 YYNGEE. The CDR3 extends over 16 amino acids. The CDR3 spells CASSAPLGAGGGEQFF. The CDR3 DNA follows: TGTGCCAGCAGCGCACCCCTCGGGGCGGGAGGGGGTGAGCAGTTCTTC.

This chain connects TRBV9 to TRBJ2-1; 8 positions agree with TRBD2. Germline V lookup: CDR1 SGDLS, CDR2 YYNGEE. The CDR3 extends over 13 amino acids. J lost 9 bases, V lost 0 bases, and 2 bases had no gene match. The chain's CDR3 is CASSVDLAGEQFF. The CDR3 region has the DNA TGTGCCAGCAGCGTAGATCTAGCGGGTGAGCAGTTCTTC.

The chain combines TRBV9 with TRBJ1-3; D is unresolved. Deletions cut 4 bases from V and 3 bases from J, with 8 bases between. The germline CDR1 and CDR2 sequences are SGDLS and YYNGEE. The CDR3 covers 13 residues. The CDR3 protein is CASSPVGGNTIYF. The CDR3 coding sequence is TGTGCCAGCAGCCCCGTCGGTGGAAACACCATATATTTT.

The chain employs TRBV6-5 and TRBJ1-6; D perhaps matches TRBD1 (6 bases). Germline values: CDR1 MNHEY, CDR2 SVGAGI. Between the trimmed V and J ends, which lost 2 bases and 7 bases, there was a span of 9 bases. The CDR3 extends over 14 amino acids. CDR3 residues: CASSYGTRNSPLHF. The CDR3 DNA is TGTGCCAGCAGTTACGGGACACGAAATTCACCCCTCCACTTT.

This chain links TRBV20-1 with TRBJ1-2; possible D gene TRBD1, 5 bases. CDR3 length: 13 amino acids. Germline CDR1 and CDR2: DFQATT and SNEGSKA (reference sequence). Between the trimmed V and J ends, which lost 3 bases and 4 bases, there was a span of 12 bases. The CDR3 nucleotides read TGCAGTGCTAGTCAGGGATTAGGCTATGGCTACACCTTC. It translates to CSASQGLGYGYTF.

The chain couples TRBV2 to TRBJ2-7, with D maybe TRBD2 (6 bases). The germline V and J ends were trimmed by 7 bases and 6 bases, with 22 bases remaining between them. Germline CDR1 and CDR2: SNHLY and FYNNEI. The CDR3 runs to 15 residues. The DNA of the CDR3 is TGTGCCAGCAAGATTAGCGGAGCAATGCTCTCCGAGCAGTACTTC. Protein sequence: CASKISGAMLSEQYF.

This clone was detected only once. V and J are TRBV4-3 and TRBJ2-7, with TRBD2 matching 7 bases. Losses at the gene ends were 1 base for V and 3 bases for J; bases not matched to a gene: 6. The CDR3 consists of 15 residues. Germline V lookup: CDR1 LGHNA, CDR2 YSLEER. DNA of the CDR3: TGCGCCAGCAGCCAAGGGTACGGGAGGAACTACGAGCAGTACTTC. This translates into CASSQGYGRNYEQYF.

This rearrangement joins TRBV2 to TRBJ1-2, with 7 bases that match TRBD1. V shed 10 bases, J shed 0 bases, and the junction held 5 bases outside the gene matches. The CDR3 sequence is 13 residues long. The germline V gene has CDR1 SNHLY and CDR2 FYNNEI. For the CDR3, the DNA is TGTGCCATAGGACAGGATGCTAACTATGGCTACACCTTC. It is translated as CAIGQDANYGYTF.

The chain combines TRBV5-6 with TRBJ2-3; TRBD2 might be the D (5 bases). Trimming removed 3 bases from V and 6 bases from J, with 14 bases in between. This CDR3 has 14 amino acids. From germline, CDR1 is SGHDT and CDR2 YYEEEE. The CDR3 is CASSSRTPGDTQYF. For the CDR3, the DNA is TGTGCCAGCAGCTCGAGGACTCCTGGGGATACGCAGTATTTT. Supplemented by reference TRBV5-6 and TRBJ2-3, the full variable domain reads DAGVTQSPTHLIKTRGQQVTLRCSPKSGHDTVSWYQQALGQGPQFIFQYYEEEERQRGNFPDRFSGHQFPNYSSELNVNALLLGDSALYLCASSSRTPGDTQYFGPGTRLTVL.